This T cell receptor beta chain is from a study of blood T cell repertoires in COVID-19. Method: immunoSEQ multiplex PCR; TCRdb's copy keeps in-frame clones and lacks some. The sample records about 170,000 clones, about 87% being singletons. Germline loops: CDR1 SGHVS, CDR2 FQNEAQ. V was pared by 5 bases and J by 3 bases, with 19 bases of the junction left unmatched. This CDR3 spans 19 amino acids. The origin of this receptor is a woman aged 45 to 65 with acute or convalescent COVID-19. This chain joins TRBV7-8 and TRBJ1-2; 9 bases agree with TRBD1. Material for sequencing was peripheral blood. The CDR3 DNA is TGTGCCAGCAGCCTGGACTCTAAGGACAGGGGAACTTCGGACTATGGCTACACCTTC. Its translation is CASSLDSKDRGTSDYGYTF.